The 20 T cell receptor beta chains listed next were all sequenced from one sample in a study of shared clonotypes between healthy human individuals. Some clones are missing from TCRdb's copy, which holds only in-frame ones; the method was immunoSEQ multiplex PCR. The table shows roughly 2.4 million clones, with 90% to 97% occurring only once. Sequencing was done on a sample of naive CD4+ T cells sorted from blood. The subset: CD45RA+ positively selected. These receptors all stem from a man aged 18 to 29 in good health.

The gene calls are TRBV7-8 and TRBJ2-3, with D maybe TRBD2 (6 bases). The CDR3 is made up of 16 amino acids. Germline values: CDR1 SGHVS, CDR2 FQNEAQ. Trimming cost V 5 bases and J 4 bases, with 19 bases left between them. CDR3 sequence reads: CASSPRGGSGPDTQYF. In DNA form, the CDR3 reads TGTGCCAGCAGCCCGCGAGGTGGGAGCGGGCCAGATACGCAGTATTTT. The whole variable domain, remainder taken from reference TRBV7-8 and TRBJ2-3, is GAGVSQSPRYKVAKRGQDVALRCDPISGHVSLFWYQQALGQGPEFLTYFQNEAQLDKSGLPSDRFFAERPEGSVSTLKIQRTQQEDSAVYLCASSPRGGSGPDTQYFGPGTRLTVL.

The CDR3 spells CASSGRDRNEKLFF. The CDR3 DNA sequence: TGTGCCAGCAGCGGACGGGACCGCAATGAAAAACTGTTTTTT. The rearrangement links TRBV9 to TRBJ1-4; TRBD1 is a possible D gene (5 bases). Germline lookup yields CDR1 SGDLS and CDR2 YYNGEE. The CDR3 contains 14 residues. Trimming stripped 3 bases from V and 5 bases from J, with 11 bases between.

The genes are TRBV30 and TRBJ2-2; TRBD2 matches at 8 bases. This CDR3 has 15 amino acids. V lost 4 bases to trimming and J lost 6 bases; unmatched junction nucleotides: 10. Germline assignment: CDR1 GTSNPN and CDR2 SVGIG (reference sequence). CDR3: CAWKYSGAAAGELFF. The CDR3 DNA sequence: TGTGCCTGGAAATATAGCGGGGCAGCTGCCGGGGAGCTGTTTTTT.

About this clone: This sample includes further DNA sequences coding for the same CDR3. The CDR3 here is CAISESGQPQHF. CDR3 in DNA: TGTGCCATCAGTGAGTCGGGTCAGCCCCAGCATTTT. This sequence joins TRBV10-3 and TRBJ1-5; D uncertain. V gave up 0 bases and J gave up 6 bases, with 3 bases separating them. Germline V gene sequence: CDR1 ENHRY, CDR2 SYGVKD. The CDR3 is made up of 12 amino acids.

This clone was seen only once. V and J are TRBV7-2 and TRBJ1-4; D perhaps matches TRBD1 (5 bases). The germline V gene has CDR1 SGHTA and CDR2 FQGNSA. Between the trimmed V and J ends, which lost 5 bases and 8 bases, there was a span of 6 bases. The CDR3 consists of 11 residues. DNA of the CDR3: TGTGCCAGCAGCCGACAGGAAAAACTGTTTTTT. It codes for CASSRQEKLFF.

V usage is TRBV25-1 and J usage is TRBJ1-5, with D possibly TRBD1 on 5 matching bases. Germline V gene lookup returns CDR1 MGHDK and CDR2 SYGVNS. V was shortened by 1 base and J by 8 bases, with 12 bases between the two germline ends. The CDR3 runs to 14 residues. For the CDR3, the DNA is TGTGCCAGCAGTGAATGGGGACCGTCGGAGCCCCAGCATTTT. It translates to CASSEWGPSEPQHF.

To note about this clone: Other DNA sequences in the same sample also yield this CDR3. The rearrangement joins TRBV28 to TRBJ1-2; 10 bases fit TRBD1. The length of the CDR3 is 13 residues. Germline V lookup: CDR1 MDHEN, CDR2 SYDVKM. J lost 6 bases, V lost 3 bases, and 1 base had no gene match. CDR3 DNA: TGTGCCAGCAGTTTGGGACAGGGGAATGGCTACACCTTC. It specifies CASSLGQGNGYTF.

The V call is TRBV30, the J call TRBJ2-2, with 7 bases matching TRBD1. The junction had 4 bases not matched to a gene; V was cut back by 0 bases and J by 6 bases. CDR3 length equals 14 residues. The V gene's germline CDR1 is GTSNPN and CDR2 SVGIG (reference sequence). DNA of the CDR3: TGTGCCTGGAGTGTAGGGACAGCGGCCGGGGAGCTGTTTTTT. It yields the protein CAWSVGTAAGELFF.

This chain joins TRBV27 and TRBJ2-3, with TRBD2 matching over 13 bases. Germline-derived CDR1 and CDR2 are MNHEY and SMNVEV (reference sequence). After removal of 6 bases from V and 4 bases from J, the junction contained 7 bases not matched to a gene. CDR3 length equals 16 residues. Here the CDR3 reads CASRLAGGPRADTQYF. CDR3 sequence (DNA): TGTGCCAGCAGACTAGCGGGAGGGCCTAGGGCAGATACGCAGTATTTT.

The V gene is TRBV4-1, the J gene TRBJ2-1; D may be TRBD2 (6 bases). Germline lookup yields CDR1 MGHRA and CDR2 YSYEKL. Trimming removed 0 bases at V and 0 bases at J, with 12 bases between. This CDR3 comprises 17 residues. The CDR3 here is CASSQDGTSSSYNEQFF. The CDR3 region has the DNA TGCGCCAGCAGCCAAGATGGGACTTCGAGCTCCTACAATGAGCAGTTCTTC.

This clone was detected only once. The J gene is TRBJ1-5, the V gene TRBV19; a weak D match, TRBD1 (5 bases). Trimming stripped 4 bases from V and 2 bases from J, with 18 bases between. Germline CDR1 reads LNHDA; CDR2 reads SQIVND (reference sequence). This CDR3 is built from 17 residues. The CDR3 sequence is CASSTSAGFIGNQPQHF. Here the CDR3 DNA reads TGTGCCAGTAGTACGTCGGCAGGGTTTATAGGCAATCAGCCCCAGCATTTT. Full variable domain (outside the CDR3, taken from reference TRBV19 and TRBJ1-5): DGGITQSPKYLFRKEGQNVTLSCEQNLNHDAMYWYRQDPGQGLRLIYYSQIVNDFQKGDIAEGYSVSREKKESFPLTVTSAQKNPTAFYLCASSTSAGFIGNQPQHFGDGTRLSIL.

The chain employs TRBV10-1 and TRBJ2-3; weak D call: TRBD1 (7 bases). Germline CDR1 reads WNHNN; CDR2 reads SYGVQD (reference sequence). The CDR3 extends over 13 amino acids. Between the trimmed V and J ends, which lost 8 bases and 4 bases, there was a span of 13 bases. CDR3 residues: CASRGGGADTQYF. The CDR3 DNA reads as TGCGCCAGCCGAGGAGGGGGCGCAGATACGCAGTATTTT.

The rearrangement joins TRBV6-4 to TRBJ1-2, with D unclear. Germline V gene lookup returns CDR1 MRHNA and CDR2 SNTAGT. V lost 2 bases and J lost 7, with 5 bases in between. The CDR3 covers 11 residues. The CDR3 is CASSDGRGYTF. In nucleotides, the CDR3 is TGTGCCAGCAGTGACGGTCGTGGCTACACCTTC.

This clone was observed once. The gene calls are TRBV19 and TRBJ2-5; tentative D call: TRBD1 (6 bases). V was pared by 5 bases and J by 1 base, with 23 bases between. The CDR3 loop spans 18 amino acids. CDR1 and CDR2 from the germline V gene are LNHDA and SQIVND (reference sequence). In nucleotides, the CDR3 is TGTGCCAGTAGTGATTACTTCTATACAGGGCTCGTCCAAGAGACCCAGTACTTC. It translates to CASSDYFYTGLVQETQYF.

V usage is TRBV6-6 and J usage is TRBJ1-1; a possible D gene is TRBD1 (5 bases). CDR1 is MNHNY and CDR2 is SVGAGI in the germline V gene (reference sequence). The CDR3 contains 13 residues. The V and J ends lost 7 bases and 4 bases respectively, with 13 bases between them. Here the CDR3 DNA reads TGTGCCAGCATTCTCAGCGGGGGCACTGAAGCTTTCTTT. Translated, it gives CASILSGGTEAFF.

In the case of this clone: Additional DNA sequences in this sample encode the identical CDR3. This rearrangement joins TRBV19 to TRBJ2-7, with 8 positions matching TRBD1. The CDR3 extends over 14 amino acids. Unmatched junction bases numbered 5, after V lost 3 bases and J lost 4 bases. Per germline, CDR1 LNHDA and CDR2 SQIVND (reference sequence). CDR3 amino acids: CASSIPGGTYEQYF. The CDR3 nucleotides read TGTGCCAGTAGTATCCCAGGGGGCACGTACGAGCAGTACTTC.

The rearrangement joins TRBV9 to TRBJ1-1; TRBD1 might be the D (5 bases). Germline assignment: CDR1 SGDLS and CDR2 YYNGEE. CDR3 size: 14 residues. Trimming took off 4 bases at V and 5 bases at J, with 15 bases between the two ends. The CDR3 nucleotides read TGTGCCAGCAGCCTACACTCAGGGTTGACTGAAGCTTTCTTT. Translated, it gives CASSLHSGLTEAFF.

The chain is built from TRBV7-2 and TRBJ2-1; 12 nucleotides line up with TRBD2. V trimming: 0 bases; J trimming: 11 bases; junction bases outside the gene matches: 2. CDR3 size: 14 residues. Germline V CDR1 and CDR2: SGHTA, FQGNSA. Written as DNA, the CDR3 is TGTGCCAGCAGCTTAGCGGGGACTAGCGGGCAGCAGTTCTTC. Its protein is CASSLAGTSGQQFF. Filled out from reference TRBV7-2 and TRBJ2-1, the complete variable domain reads GAGVSQSPSNKVTEKGKDVELRCDPISGHTALYWYRQSLGQGLEFLIYFQGNSAPDKSGLPSDRFSAERTGGSVSTLTIQRTQQEDSAVYLCASSLAGTSGQQFFGPGTRLTVL.

This clone showed up just a few times. V is TRBV10-3 and J is TRBJ1-5, with D uncertain. Per the germline V gene, CDR1 is ENHRY and CDR2 is SYGVKD. V lost 2 bases and J lost 5, with 7 bases in between. This CDR3 is 13 amino acids long. The CDR3 here is CAISEGRDQPQHF. CDR3 coding DNA: TGTGCCATCAGTGAGGGGAGGGATCAGCCCCAGCATTTT.

V is TRBV10-3 and J is TRBJ2-1; possible D gene TRBD2, 6 bases. CDR3 size: 15 residues. Trimming removed 6 bases from V and 9 bases from J, with 21 bases in between. CDR1 is ENHRY and CDR2 is SYGVKD in the germline V gene. CDR3 sequence: CAISPKGLGRGEQFF. In DNA, the CDR3 is TGTGCCATCAGCCCCAAGGGACTCGGAAGGGGTGAGCAGTTCTTC.